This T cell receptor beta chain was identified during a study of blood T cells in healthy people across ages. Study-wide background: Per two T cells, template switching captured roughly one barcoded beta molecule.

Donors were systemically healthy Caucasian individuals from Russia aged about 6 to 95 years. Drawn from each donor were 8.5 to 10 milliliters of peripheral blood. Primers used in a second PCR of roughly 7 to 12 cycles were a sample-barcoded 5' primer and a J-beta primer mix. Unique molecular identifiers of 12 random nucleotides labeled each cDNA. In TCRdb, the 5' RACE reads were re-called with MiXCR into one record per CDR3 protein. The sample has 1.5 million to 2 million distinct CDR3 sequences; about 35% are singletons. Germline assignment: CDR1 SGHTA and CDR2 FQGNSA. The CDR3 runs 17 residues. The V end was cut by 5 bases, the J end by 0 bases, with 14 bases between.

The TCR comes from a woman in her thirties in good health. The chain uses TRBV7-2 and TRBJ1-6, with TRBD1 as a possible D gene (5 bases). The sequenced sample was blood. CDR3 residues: CASSPRGPSSYNSPLHF. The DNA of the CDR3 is TGTGCCAGCAGCCCCCGGGGCCCGAGCTCCTATAATTCACCCCTCCACTTT.